A single sample gave rise to the 27 T cell receptor beta chains below, sequenced in a study of T cell repertoires in cytomegalovirus infection. TCRdb ran MiXCR on the reads and lists one entry per CDR3 protein. Counted here are some 170,000 distinct CDR3 sequences, about 18% occurring once; the ten biggest clones make up 20% to 25%. The sequencing sample was made of CD8+ T cells from PBMCs. The source is a human donor in good health (CMV status not recorded). Some clones in this sample may be carry-over from other donors' samples.

The chain joins TRBV7-2 to TRBJ2-1; no clear D. Germline V lookup: CDR1 SGHTA, CDR2 FQGNSA. The CDR3 covers 15 residues. V was pared by 4 bases and J by 2 bases, with 12 bases between. This CDR3 is CASSYRPFPYNEQFF. As DNA, the CDR3 is TGTGCCAGCAGCTACCGACCCTTCCCCTACAATGAGCAGTTCTTC.

This chain uses TRBV2 with TRBJ2-7; 7 positions match TRBD1. This CDR3 has 15 amino acids. V gave up 7 bases and J gave up 3 bases; unmatched junction bases: 12. Germline V gene sequence: CDR1 SNHLY, CDR2 FYNNEI. CDR3: CASIPSGTESYEQYF. The CDR3 region has the DNA TGTGCCAGCATCCCTTCCGGGACAGAGAGCTACGAGCAGTACTTC.

This clonotype has only a few counts. The CDR3 spells CASSSYQTTPTRSYEQYF. CDR3 nucleotides: TGTGCCAGCAGTTCTTACCAGACCACACCGACCCGCTCCTACGAGCAGTACTTC. The chain recombines TRBV27 with TRBJ2-7; no definite D call. Trimming pared 4 bases from V and 0 bases from J, leaving 22 bases between. Per germline, CDR1 MNHEY and CDR2 SMNVEV (reference sequence). This CDR3 is 18 amino acids long.

On this clonotype: A much larger clone lies one base from this, so it may be a read error. This chain joins TRBV7-2 and TRBJ1-1; TRBD1 matches 8 bases. This CDR3 is 17 amino acids long. The germline CDR1 and CDR2 sequences are SGHTA and FQGNSA. The J segment lost 6 bases and the V segment lost 6 bases, leaving 18 bases of the junction unmatched. The CDR3 reads CASSRGGDRRFIPEAFF. In DNA form, the CDR3 reads TGTGCCAGCAGTAGGGGTGGGGACAGGCGGTTTATCCCTGAAGCTTTCTTT.

The J gene is TRBJ2-7, the V gene TRBV7-9; 7 bases are a match to TRBD1. V shed 5 bases, J shed 4 bases, and the junction held 11 bases outside the gene matches. The CDR3 is 15 residues long. Germline loops: CDR1 SEHNR, CDR2 FQNEAQ (reference sequence). CDR3 amino acids: CASSPVGTEGYEQYF. Here the CDR3 DNA reads TGTGCCAGCAGCCCCGTGGGGACAGAAGGATACGAGCAGTACTTC.

This clonotype was observed a few times. The chain combines TRBV6-6 with TRBJ2-1; 8 nucleotides align to TRBD2. The length of the CDR3 is 18 residues. From germline, CDR1 is MNHNY and CDR2 SVGAGI (reference sequence). The junction had 13 bases not matched to a gene; V was cut back by 0 bases and J by 6 bases. CDR3 loop: CASSYSRASGQGANEQFF. DNA of the CDR3: TGTGCCAGCAGTTACTCGAGGGCTAGCGGGCAGGGAGCCAATGAGCAGTTCTTC.

This clonotype was seen a few times. The chain recombines TRBV7-9 with TRBJ1-6, with a weak D call TRBD1 (6 bases). This CDR3 is built from 17 residues. With 4 bases removed from V and 6 bases from J, the gap between germline ends came to 19 bases. The germline V gene encodes CDR1 SEHNR and CDR2 FQNEAQ (reference sequence). The CDR3 here is CASSSHDLQGFNSPLHF. CDR3 nucleotide sequence: TGTGCCAGCAGCTCGCATGATCTCCAGGGGTTTAATTCACCCCTCCACTTT.

This clonotype appeared many times. The DNA of the CDR3 is TGTGCCAGCAGCTTAGTCGGCAATAAGTACGAGCAGTACTTC. It is translated as CASSLVGNKYEQYF. The V gene is TRBV11-1, the J gene TRBJ2-7; D is unclear. V gave up 1 base and J gave up 4 bases, with 11 bases separating them. The CDR3 spans 14 residues. Germline lookup yields CDR1 SGHAT and CDR2 FQDESV (reference sequence).

This chain uses TRBV27 with TRBJ2-4; D is perhaps TRBD1 (6 bases). The length of the CDR3 is 13 residues. Germline assignment: CDR1 MNHEY and CDR2 SMNVEV (reference sequence). The germline V and J ends were trimmed by 2 bases and 8 bases, with 10 bases remaining between them. The CDR3 here is CASSLVQGDIQYF. In DNA, the CDR3 is TGTGCCAGCAGTTTAGTACAGGGAGACATTCAGTACTTC.

In its sample, this clonotype was seen a few times. The chain couples TRBV19 to TRBJ2-3, with 12 bases lining up with TRBD2. The junction had 6 bases not matched to a gene; V was cut back by 4 bases and J by 4 bases. The CDR3 loop spans 16 amino acids. Germline V gene sequence: CDR1 LNHDA, CDR2 SQIVND (reference sequence). The CDR3 DNA sequence: TGTGCCAGTAGTACGAGGACTAGCGGGGCTGCAGATACGCAGTATTTT. Translation gives CASSTRTSGAADTQYF.

The chain joins TRBV12-3 or TRBV12-4 to TRBJ2-7; unclear D gene. The CDR3 has 12 amino acids. Trimming removed 5 bases at V and 5 bases at J, with 10 bases between. In nucleotides, the CDR3 is TGTGCCAGCAGTCCACAGCGTCACGAGCAGTACTTC. Its protein product is CASSPQRHEQYF.

The chain links TRBV11-2 to TRBJ1-5; D gene uncertain. Germline assignment: CDR1 SGHAT and CDR2 FQNNGV. This CDR3 comprises 15 residues. Trimming left V 5 bases short and J 2 bases short, with 13 bases between. The CDR3 region has the DNA TGTGCCAGCAGCCCGCGGGGAAATGGCAATCAGCCCCAGCATTTT. It yields the protein CASSPRGNGNQPQHF.

This clonotype was counted only a few times. The rearrangement uses TRBV28 and TRBJ2-5; the D gene is possibly TRBD1 (7 bases). The CDR3 extends over 13 amino acids. In germline, CDR1 is MDHEN, CDR2 SYDVKM. Trimming cost V 6 bases and J 5 bases, with 13 bases left between them. The CDR3 protein is CASRQPGGETQYF. The CDR3 DNA reads as TGTGCCAGCAGGCAACCAGGGGGGGAGACCCAGTACTTC.

The chain combines TRBV7-9 with TRBJ2-1; 7 bases agree with TRBD1. J lost 3 bases, V lost 0 bases, and 2 bases had no gene match. Germline CDR1 reads SEHNR; CDR2 reads FQNEAQ (reference sequence). This CDR3 region has 15 residues. The CDR3 region is CASSLAQGDYNEQFF. The CDR3 DNA follows: TGTGCCAGCAGCTTAGCGCAGGGGGACTACAATGAGCAGTTCTTC.

A few counts support this clonotype. The chain links TRBV5-1 to TRBJ1-1; 8 bases fit TRBD1. V lost 2 bases and J lost 3; bases outside the gene matches: 9. The CDR3 spans 16 residues. CDR1 is SGHRS and CDR2 is YFSETQ in the germline V gene. CDR3 nucleotide sequence: TGCGCCAGCAGCTTAGACAGGGGTCCTGAAGACACTGAAGCTTTCTTT. Translation: CASSLDRGPEDTEAFF.

In nucleotides, the CDR3 is TGTGCCAGCAGCGATCCCCTGGAGGGTGGTTATGGCTACACCTTC. It encodes CASSDPLEGGYGYTF. This rearrangement joins TRBV9 to TRBJ1-2; D is unclear. Germline V lookup: CDR1 SGDLS, CDR2 YYNGEE. Trimming shortened V by 3 bases and J by 5 bases, and 17 bases separated the two germline ends. This CDR3 is 15 amino acids long.

This clonotype was seen ten or more times. The chain combines TRBV7-2 with TRBJ1-4; TRBD1 is a possible D gene (5 bases). V dropped 1 base and J dropped 0 bases, with 12 bases sitting between them. Germline CDR1 is SGHTA and CDR2 is FQGNSA. This CDR3 has 17 amino acids. The DNA for the CDR3 is TGTGCCAGCAGCTTAGACAGGAGACGTGCAACTAATGAAAAACTGTTTTTT. It codes for CASSLDRRRATNEKLFF.

The J gene is TRBJ1-5, the V gene TRBV7-8, with D perhaps matching TRBD1 (6 bases). The germline V gene encodes CDR1 SGHVS and CDR2 FQNEAQ. Trimming removed 5 bases from V and 0 bases from J, with 17 bases in between. The CDR3 runs 17 residues. Written as DNA, the CDR3 is TGTGCCAGCAGCCACTCCCGGCGGACAGATAGCAATCAGCCCCAGCATTTT. Encoded protein: CASSHSRRTDSNQPQHF.

This clonotype was seen only a few times. V is TRBV27 and J is TRBJ1-1; D not resolved. V was cut by 3 bases and J by 3 bases, with 11 bases left in between. Germline V gene sequence: CDR1 MNHEY, CDR2 SMNVEV (reference sequence). CDR3 length: 14 residues. CDR3 region: CASSLEGPHTEAFF. The CDR3 coding sequence is TGTGCCAGCAGTTTGGAGGGCCCACACACTGAAGCTTTCTTT.

This clonotype was counted a few times. V gene TRBV28 combines with J gene TRBJ1-5, with D hard to call. Trimming shortened V by 3 bases and J by 5 bases, and 11 bases separated the two germline ends. Germline CDR1 and CDR2: MDHEN and SYDVKM. This CDR3 has 14 amino acids. The CDR3 DNA sequence: TGTGCCAGCAGTTTTCGGGTGGAGTATCAGCCCCAGCATTTT. It is translated as CASSFRVEYQPQHF.

This clonotype was observed a few times. The J gene is TRBJ2-7, the V gene TRBV2; D not resolved. This CDR3 has 11 residues. Deletions cut 2 bases from V and 3 bases from J, with 2 bases between. The germline V gene has CDR1 SNHLY and CDR2 FYNNEI. The CDR3 nucleotides are TGTGCCAGCAGTGAAATCTACGAGCAGTACTTC. As protein: CASSEIYEQYF.

This clonotype was counted only a few times. This chain connects TRBV6-6 to TRBJ2-1; TRBD2 agrees at 9 bases. Germline V gives CDR1 MNHNY, CDR2 SVGAGI (reference sequence). Trimming took 1 base from V and 8 from J; bases not matched to a gene: 9. The CDR3 consists of 16 residues. The CDR3 region has the DNA TGTGCCAGCAGTTACTGGCGGGGGGGGGCACTAGATGAGCAGTTCTTC. Translated: CASSYWRGGALDEQFF.

Many counts were recorded for this clonotype. This chain connects TRBV5-6 to TRBJ1-2; tentatively, D is TRBD1 (6 bases). Trimming stripped 6 bases from V and 2 bases from J, with 11 bases between. There are 13 residues in the CDR3. Germline V lookup: CDR1 SGHDT, CDR2 YYEEEE. The CDR3 protein is CASTFTGNYGYTF. The CDR3 DNA reads TGTGCCAGCACATTCACAGGGAACTATGGCTACACCTTC.

This clonotype was seen more than once but under ten times. The V and J genes are TRBV12-3 or TRBV12-4 and TRBJ1-2; TRBD1 matches at 9 bases. The CDR3 consists of 14 residues. J was trimmed by 3 bases and V by 8 bases; bases with no gene match: 7. CDR3: CASARQGEYYGYTF. The CDR3 DNA is TGTGCCAGCGCCCGACAGGGGGAATACTATGGCTACACCTTC.

This clonotype was counted ten times or more. The chain carries TRBV7-2 and TRBJ1-1, with TRBD1 as a possible D gene (6 bases). CDR1 and CDR2 (germline): SGHTA, FQGNSA. The CDR3 is made up of 15 amino acids. Trimming removed 3 bases at V and 0 bases at J, with 11 bases between. The chain's CDR3 is CASSLRDTLNTEAFF. In DNA form, the CDR3 reads TGTGCCAGCAGCTTGAGGGACACTTTGAACACTGAAGCTTTCTTT.

The chain joins TRBV7-2 to TRBJ1-5; D gene unclear. CDR3 length: 16 amino acids. Per germline, CDR1 SGHTA and CDR2 FQGNSA. With 5 bases removed from V and 0 bases from J, the gap between germline ends came to 14 bases. CDR3 in DNA: TGTGCCAGCAGCCGTGGGGAGTTCAATAGCAATCAGCCCCAGCATTTT. This sequence encodes CASSRGEFNSNQPQHF.

The chain couples TRBV10-3 to TRBJ2-5; D uncertain. The CDR3 totals 14 residues. Trimming pared 2 bases from V and 2 bases from J, leaving 9 bases between. CDR1 and CDR2 (germline): ENHRY, SYGVKD. This chain's CDR3 is CAISEGVIQETQYF. The CDR3 coding sequence is TGTGCCATCAGTGAGGGGGTCATTCAAGAGACCCAGTACTTC.